The T cell receptor beta chain described here comes from a study of T cell repertoires in cytomegalovirus infection. This clonotype was picked up a small number of times. Its antigen is undetermined. TCRdb processed the reads anew with MiXCR; each CDR3 protein has one entry. The profile shows approximately 770,000 distinct CDR3 sequences, 25% to 30% of them singletons. V lost 1 base and J lost 8; bases outside the gene matches: 6. This CDR3 contains 15 residues. Germline loops: CDR1 MGHRA, CDR2 YSYEKL. The chain links TRBV4-1 to TRBJ2-1, with 9 bases matching TRBD2. Sample: cultured CD8+ T cells from PBMCs, taken from culture after CMV antigen stimulation. This TCR was sampled from a human donor in good health (CMV status not recorded). Some clones in this sample may be carry-over from other donors' samples. CDR3 sequence: CASSQVAGGIDEQFF. The CDR3 DNA is TGCGCCAGCAGCCAAGTCGCGGGGGGGATCGATGAGCAGTTCTTC.